Listed below are T cell receptor beta chains from one sample, sequenced in a study of T cell responses to AZD1222 COVID-19 vaccine. Only in-frame clones appear in the TCRdb table, and some are missing; sequencing was by immunoSEQ multiplex PCR. The sample lists 100,000 to 120,000 clones; around nine tenths were seen once. The sequenced sample was peripheral blood, obtained on day 0 of AZD1222 vaccination. These receptors came from an adult in good health. Each CDR3 is given with its conserved first and last residue. D genes are given only for firm matches. Only some rows state a clone size, as once, few, many or a class for expanded clones.

TRBV5-1	-	TRBD2	TRBJ2-3	TGCGCCAGCAGCTTGGTCCTAGCGGGAGGGCCGGAAGATACGCAGTATTTT	CASSLVLAGGPEDTQYF
TRBV28	-	-	TRBJ1-6	TGTGCCAGCAAATGGACAGCGCCGTATAATTCACCCCTCCACTTT	CASKWTAPYNSPLHF
TRBV14	few	-	TRBJ1-2	TGTGCCAGCAGCCCAGATTCCAGAACTATTAACTATGGCTACACCTTC	CASSPDSRTINYGYTF
TRBV11-2	-	-	TRBJ1-5	TGTGCCAGCAGCTTAGATCGGGGTCAGCCCCAGCATTTT	CASSLDRGQPQHF
TRBV6-5	-	-	TRBJ1-2	TGTGCCAGCGACGTCGGCTACTATGGCTACACCTTC	CASDVGYYGYTF
TRBV24-1	-	-	TRBJ1-2	TGTGCCACCAGTGATACCTCGGTTGGGTATGGCTACACCTTC	CATSDTSVGYGYTF
TRBV28	-	TRBD1	TRBJ1-5	TGTGCCAGCAGTTTTGGGACAGGGGGCAATCAGCCCCAGCATTTT	CASSFGTGGNQPQHF
TRBV28	-	TRBD2	TRBJ2-7	TGTGCCAGCAGCCGAATCTCCGGGACTAAACCTTACGAGCAGTACTTC	CASSRISGTKPYEQYF
TRBV2	few	TRBD1	TRBJ2-1	TGTGCCAGCAGTGAGACCGGGACAGGGGGCGATGAGCAGTTCTTC	CASSETGTGGDEQFF
TRBV11-2	-	-	TRBJ1-3	TGTGCCAGCAGCCCCCACGTGGACTCTGGAAACACCATATATTTT	CASSPHVDSGNTIYF
TRBV15	-	-	TRBJ1-5	TGTGCCACCAGCAGAGGGGGAGAACAGGGTGGAACTCAGCCCCAGCATTTT	CATSRGGEQGGTQPQHF
TRBV28	-	TRBD1	TRBJ1-5	TGTGCCACCATGGACAGGGGCAATCAGCCCCAGCATTTT	CATMDRGNQPQHF
TRBV29-1	once	-	TRBJ1-1	TGCAGCGTTGAGAGGGCTTATGGGGACACTGAAGCTTTCTTT	CSVERAYGDTEAFF
TRBV21-1	-	-	TRBJ2-2	TGTGCCAGCAGCAAAGGAGGTGCGGGGGCCACCGGGGAGCTGTTTTTT	CASSKGGAGATGELFF
TRBV18	-	-	TRBJ1-4	TGTGCCAGCTCACCACAGCGGGGGGCGTCGTTCGGTAATGAAAAACTGTTTTTT	CASSPQRGASFGNEKLFF
TRBV28	-	TRBD2	TRBJ2-3	TGTGCCAGCAGTGGCAGACTAGCGGGCAGAACAGATACGCAGTATTTT	CASSGRLAGRTDTQYF
TRBV3-1/TRBV3-2	-	-	TRBJ2-1	TGTGCCAGCAGCCCCACGGTTGGGGATGGTGAGCAGTTCTTC	CASSPTVGDGEQFF
TRBV6-6	-	-	TRBJ1-4	TGTGCCAGCAGTACCGGACGGGAACTTAATGAAAAACTGTTTTTT	CASSTGRELNEKLFF
TRBV5-1	-	-	TRBJ2-3	TGCGCCAGCAGCTTGGATCGGGAGACCGATACGCAGTATTTT	CASSLDRETDTQYF
TRBV5-1	once	TRBD1	TRBJ1-2	TGCGCCAGCAGCACACGACAGGGTAGCTATGGCTACACCTTC	CASSTRQGSYGYTF
TRBV6-2/TRBV6-3	-	-	TRBJ1-1	TGTGCCAGCAGTTACTCGATCGGGAAAGGCACTGAAGCTTTCTTT	CASSYSIGKGTEAFF
TRBV13	-	TRBD1	TRBJ1-3	TGTGCCAGCAGCCCATTCGGACAGGGGCGCTCTGGAAACACCATATATTTT	CASSPFGQGRSGNTIYF
TRBV19	-	TRBD1	TRBJ1-1	TGTGCCAGTACCGACCCCAGGGGGAGGTCGACTGAAGCTTTCTTT	CASTDPRGRSTEAFF
TRBV4-1	-	-	TRBJ1-3	TGCGCCAGCAGCCAAGAGCTCGGGGGCGGAAACACCATATATTTT	CASSQELGGGNTIYF
TRBV7-9	-	-	TRBJ1-2	TGTGCCAGCAGCCCGCAGATAACTTTTAACTATGGCTACACCTTC	CASSPQITFNYGYTF
TRBV7-2	-	TRBD2	TRBJ2-1	TGTGCCAGCAGCTTAGAAGGGACTAGCATCCACAATGAGCAGTTCTTC	CASSLEGTSIHNEQFF
TRBV4-1	-	-	TRBJ2-7	TGCGCCAGCAGCCAAGATTTGCCGGGGTGGGAGCAGTACTTC	CASSQDLPGWEQYF
TRBV10-1	-	-	TRBJ2-3	TGCGCCAGCAGTGAGTTCCAGGGGCCCACAGATACGCAGTATTTT	CASSEFQGPTDTQYF
TRBV4-2	-	-	TRBJ1-1	TGTGCCAGCAGCCAAGCGGGGGGGAACACTGAAGCTTTCTTT	CASSQAGGNTEAFF
TRBV3-1/TRBV3-2	-	-	TRBJ1-1	TGTGCCAGCAGCCAAGGCCGGAGCGGGACTGAAGCTTTCTTT	CASSQGRSGTEAFF
TRBV10-1	-	-	TRBJ1-1	TGCGCCAGCAGTCTACAGGCGGCGGGGACTGAAGCTTTCTTT	CASSLQAAGTEAFF
TRBV18	-	-	TRBJ2-7	TGTGCCAGCTCATCCCTGGACAGTCACGAGCAGTACTTC	CASSSLDSHEQYF
TRBV11-2	-	-	TRBJ2-3	TGTGCCAGCAGCTTAGATCTTGTAGGGAGCACAGATACGCAGTATTTT	CASSLDLVGSTDTQYF
TRBV10-1	-	TRBD2	TRBJ2-3	TGCGCCAGCAGTGAGTCGACACTAGCGGCAGATACGCAGTATTTT	CASSESTLAADTQYF
TRBV9	once	-	TRBJ1-6	TGTGCCAGCAGCGGCCGGGTCCAAGGGGGTTCACCCCTCCACTTT	CASSGRVQGGSPLHF
TRBV7-3	-	TRBD2	TRBJ2-3	TGTGCCAGCAGCGGTCTAGCGGGGAGCACAGATACGCAGTATTTT	CASSGLAGSTDTQYF
TRBV27	many	-	TRBJ1-3	TGTGCCAGCAGTTTAGGGGGGAACCCTGGAAACACCATATATTTT	CASSLGGNPGNTIYF
TRBV20-1	-	TRBD1	TRBJ1-5	TGCAGTGCTAGTTCCCCCGGGACAGACAATCAGCCCCAGCATTTT	CSASSPGTDNQPQHF
TRBV6-5	-	TRBD1	TRBJ1-2	TGTGCCAGCAGTTACGGGGGACAGAACCCCCTGGGCTACACCTTC	CASSYGGQNPLGYTF
TRBV18	once	-	TRBJ2-7	TGTGCCAGCTTGGACGGAAACTCCTACGAGCAGTACTTC	CASLDGNSYEQYF
TRBV19	few	-	TRBJ1-2	TGTGCCAGTAGTGACGCGGAGGGAGGCTACACCTTC	CASSDAEGGYTF
TRBV28	once	-	TRBJ1-2	TGTGCCAGCCTCCCCCACGGGGGCGCGATGGGATATGGCTACACCTTC	CASLPHGGAMGYGYTF
TRBV20-1	-	-	TRBJ2-7	TGCAGTGCTAGCACCCATAGCGAGCAGTACTTC	CSASTHSEQYF
TRBV7-8	-	-	TRBJ1-1	TGTGCCAGCAGCTTTGCGCGGGTGGCCACTGAAGCTTTCTTT	CASSFARVATEAFF
TRBV28	-	-	TRBJ1-1	TGTGCCAGCACCTTCATTCTGAACACTGAAGCTTTCTTT	CASTFILNTEAFF
TRBV6-2/TRBV6-3	-	-	TRBJ2-7	TGTGCCAGCAGTTACATCTCCTACGAGCAGTACTTC	CASSYISYEQYF
TRBV15	-	-	TRBJ2-3	TGTGCCACCAGCAGAGATAGGGGGGGCCTAGGCACAGATACGCAGTATTTT	CATSRDRGGLGTDTQYF
TRBV6-6	-	TRBD1	TRBJ1-2	TGTGCCAGCAGTGCAGAAACAGGGGGAGGTGGCTACACCTTC	CASSAETGGGGYTF
TRBV15	-	-	TRBJ2-1	TGTGCCACCAACCGGGACCTCTCCTACAATGAGCAGTTCTTC	CATNRDLSYNEQFF
TRBV25-1	-	-	TRBJ2-1	TGTGCCAGCAGGGGCGAGACAGTGAACTCCTACAATGAGCAGTTCTTC	CASRGETVNSYNEQFF
TRBV19	-	TRBD1	TRBJ1-1	TGTGCCAGTAGTAGACAGGGGGACACTGAAGCTTTCTTT	CASSRQGDTEAFF
TRBV6-2/TRBV6-3	-	-	TRBJ1-2	TGTGCCAGCAGTTACCAGGCTGTTAACTATGGCTACACCTTC	CASSYQAVNYGYTF
TRBV29-1	-	-	TRBJ1-3	TGCAGCGTTGTCAGAGGATCTGGAAACACCATATATTTT	CSVVRGSGNTIYF
TRBV4-2	-	-	TRBJ1-2	TGTGCCAGCAGCCCCTCCGGCGGGGGAGGCGGCTACACCTTC	CASSPSGGGGGYTF
TRBV6-5	-	-	TRBJ1-2	TGTGCCAGCAAGGCTAACTATGGCTACACCTTC	CASKANYGYTF
TRBV7-9	-	TRBD1	TRBJ2-7	TGTGCCAGCAGCCTCCCAAGGACAGGGTTTAGCTCCTACGAGCAGTACTTC	CASSLPRTGFSSYEQYF
TRBV19	-	-	TRBJ1-6	TGTGCCAGTAGGGGGATACCAGTTGCTTCACCCCTCCACTTT	CASRGIPVASPLHF
TRBV27	-	-	TRBJ2-2	TGTGCCAGCAGCCTTTGGGGGCCTCACGATGGGACCGGGGAGCTGTTTTTT	CASSLWGPHDGTGELFF